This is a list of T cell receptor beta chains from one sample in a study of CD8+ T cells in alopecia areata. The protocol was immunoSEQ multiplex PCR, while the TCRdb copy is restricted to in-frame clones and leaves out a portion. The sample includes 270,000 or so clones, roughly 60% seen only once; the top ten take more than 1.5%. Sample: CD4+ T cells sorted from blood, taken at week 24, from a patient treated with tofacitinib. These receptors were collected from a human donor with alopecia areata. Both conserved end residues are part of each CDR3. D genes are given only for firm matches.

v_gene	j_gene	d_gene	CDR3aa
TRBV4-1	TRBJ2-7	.	CASSQRAVLKGEQYF
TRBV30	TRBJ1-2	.	CAWSTRVRNYGYTF
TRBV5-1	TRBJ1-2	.	CASSSDYGYTF
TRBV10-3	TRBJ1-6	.	CAISGADSPLHF
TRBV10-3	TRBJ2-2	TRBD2	CAIRNTPGLAGGPGTGELFF
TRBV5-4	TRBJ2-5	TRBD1	CASSPGTGHQETQYF
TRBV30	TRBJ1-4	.	CAWSRMTGEKLFF
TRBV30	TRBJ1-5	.	CAWSSSGDQPQHF
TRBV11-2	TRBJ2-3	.	CASSLVRFNTDTQYF
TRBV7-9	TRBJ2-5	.	CASSYREETQYF
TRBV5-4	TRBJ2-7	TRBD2	CASSFRDPGGNEQYF
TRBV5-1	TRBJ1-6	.	CASSLAQANSPLHF
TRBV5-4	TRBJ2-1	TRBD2	CASSLAGRPNNEQFF
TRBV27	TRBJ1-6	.	CASSFYNSPLHF
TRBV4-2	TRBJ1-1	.	CASSQGRLLNTEAFF
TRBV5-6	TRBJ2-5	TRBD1	CASSLRTGVQEETQYF
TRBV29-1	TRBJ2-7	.	CSVVVRSGLGYEQYF
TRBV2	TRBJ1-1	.	CASSGQPNTEAFF
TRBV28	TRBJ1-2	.	CASSLRTDYGYTF
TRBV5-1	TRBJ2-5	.	CASSFRPGPDAGAQYF
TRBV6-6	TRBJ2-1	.	CASSYSDNEQFF
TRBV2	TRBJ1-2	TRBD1	CASISTGVYGYTF
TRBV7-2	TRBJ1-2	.	CASSSSPAANYGYTF
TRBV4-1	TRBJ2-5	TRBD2	CASSLAGIETQYF
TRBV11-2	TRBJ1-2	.	CASSPRGGVSDGYTF
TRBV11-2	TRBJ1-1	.	CASSLGRNTEAFF